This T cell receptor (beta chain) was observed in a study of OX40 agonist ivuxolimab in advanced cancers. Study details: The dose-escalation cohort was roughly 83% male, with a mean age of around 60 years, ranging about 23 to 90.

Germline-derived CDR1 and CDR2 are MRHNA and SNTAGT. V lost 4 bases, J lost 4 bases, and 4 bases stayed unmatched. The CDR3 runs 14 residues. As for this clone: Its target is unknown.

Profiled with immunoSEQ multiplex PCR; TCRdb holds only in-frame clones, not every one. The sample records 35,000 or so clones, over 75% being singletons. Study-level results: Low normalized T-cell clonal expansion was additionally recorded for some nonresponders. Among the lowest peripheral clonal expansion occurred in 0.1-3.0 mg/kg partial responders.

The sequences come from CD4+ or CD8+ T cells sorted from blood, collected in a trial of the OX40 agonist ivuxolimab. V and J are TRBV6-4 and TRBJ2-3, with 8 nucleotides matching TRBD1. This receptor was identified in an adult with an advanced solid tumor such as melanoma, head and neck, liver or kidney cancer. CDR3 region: CASSVDRGADTQYF. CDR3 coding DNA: TGTGCCAGCAGTGTTGACAGGGGAGCAGATACGCAGTATTTT.